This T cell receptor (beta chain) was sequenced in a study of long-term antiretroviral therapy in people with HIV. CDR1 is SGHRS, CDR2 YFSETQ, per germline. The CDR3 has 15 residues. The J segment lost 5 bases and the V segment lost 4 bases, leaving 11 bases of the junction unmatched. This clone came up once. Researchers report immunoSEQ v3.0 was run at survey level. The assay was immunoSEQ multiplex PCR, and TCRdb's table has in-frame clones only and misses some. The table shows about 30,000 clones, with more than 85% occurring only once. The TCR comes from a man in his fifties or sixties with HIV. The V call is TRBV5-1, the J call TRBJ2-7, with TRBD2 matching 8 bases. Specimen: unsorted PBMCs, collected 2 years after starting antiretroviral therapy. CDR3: CASSPGGGRDHEQYF. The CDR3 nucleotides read TGCGCCAGCAGCCCGGGGGGGGGTAGAGATCACGAGCAGTACTTC. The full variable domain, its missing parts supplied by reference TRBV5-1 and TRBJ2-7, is KAGVTQTPRYLIKTRGQQVTLSCSPISGHRSVSWYQQTPGQGLQFLFEYFSETQRNKGNFPGRFSGRQFSNSRSEMNVSTLELGDSALYLCASSPGGGRDHEQYFGPGTRLTVT.